The next 18 T cell receptor beta chains were all read from a single sample in a study of T cells after yellow fever vaccination. Via MiXCR, TCRdb re-called the 5' RACE reads, giving one row per CDR3 protein. The profile covers 500,000 to 650,000 distinct CDR3 sequences, with about 12% appearing a single time and about 15% taken by the ten largest. Sequenced material: PBMCs, taken on the day of the yellow fever booster vaccination. Every receptor here comes from a man in his thirties or forties who received the YFV17D yellow fever vaccine.

The CDR3 region has the DNA TGTGCCAGCAGTTACTCAGGGTCCCGCCCCAATGAGCAGTTCTTC. Translation: CASSYSGSRPNEQFF. The V and J genes are TRBV6-5 and TRBJ2-1; D uncertain. V shed 0 bases and J shed 6 bases, with 12 bases lying between them. The CDR3 has 15 amino acids. CDR1 MNHEY and CDR2 SVGAGI come from the germline V gene.

In its sample, this clonotype was seen a few times. The rearrangement joins TRBV18 to TRBJ2-3, with D tentatively TRBD2 (6 bases). The CDR3 runs to 12 residues. The V gene's germline CDR1 is KGHSH and CDR2 LQKENI. The V end was cut by 8 bases, the J end by 4 bases, with 10 bases between. Here the CDR3 DNA reads TGTGCCAGCCGGGGGTCGGCAGATACGCAGTATTTT. This codes for CASRGSADTQYF. Full variable domain (missing parts from reference TRBV18 and TRBJ2-3): NAGVMQNPRHLVRRRGQEARLRCSPMKGHSHVYWYRQLPEEGLKFMVYLQKENIIDESGMPKERFSAEFPKEGPSILRIQQVVRGDSAAYFCASRGSADTQYFGPGTRLTVL.

The rearrangement uses TRBV5-1 and TRBJ1-3, with no clear D. V was clipped by 4 bases and J by 0 bases, with 14 bases between them. CDR3 length: 16 amino acids. Per the germline V gene, CDR1 is SGHRS and CDR2 is YFSETQ. In DNA, the CDR3 is TGCGCCAGCAGCCCCCTGAGCGCCTTCTCTGGAAACACCATATATTTT. Encoded protein: CASSPLSAFSGNTIYF. Variable domain in full (rest from reference TRBV5-1 and TRBJ1-3): KAGVTQTPRYLIKTRGQQVTLSCSPISGHRSVSWYQQTPGQGLQFLFEYFSETQRNKGNFPGRFSGRQFSNSRSEMNVSTLELGDSALYLCASSPLSAFSGNTIYFGEGSWLTVV.

This clonotype showed up just a few times. V is TRBV6-2 or TRBV6-3 and J is TRBJ2-7, with TRBD2 identical over 11 bases. The V segment lost 0 bases and the J segment 4 bases; nucleotides outside the gene matches: 8. CDR1 and CDR2 (germline): MNHEY, SVGEGT. The CDR3 length is 17 residues. CDR3 residues: CASSYSRGLAERYEQYF. DNA for the CDR3: TGTGCCAGCAGTTACTCCCGGGGACTAGCGGAGCGGTACGAGCAGTACTTC.

This clonotype was picked up a small number of times. V is TRBV7-8 and J is TRBJ2-2, with D unresolved. Looked up from germline, CDR1 is SGHVS and CDR2 is FQNEAQ. There are 13 residues in the CDR3. Between the trimmed V and J ends, which lost 5 bases and 8 bases, there was a span of 12 bases. In nucleotides, the CDR3 is TGTGCCAGCAGCCCGAGCAACGAGGGGGAGCTGTTTTTT. This codes for CASSPSNEGELFF.

This clonotype has just a few counts. The chain recombines TRBV5-6 with TRBJ2-7, with D possibly matching TRBD2 (7 bases). This CDR3 has 18 amino acids. The ends were cut back, 4 bases at V and 1 base at J, with 24 bases in the middle. Germline V lookup: CDR1 SGHDT, CDR2 YYEEEE. The CDR3 is CASSPLTEGGRGSYEQYF. The CDR3, as DNA: TGTGCCAGCAGCCCCCTAACCGAGGGGGGGCGCGGATCCTACGAGCAGTACTTC.

The table lists this clonotype with many counts. V is TRBV9 and J is TRBJ1-2, with D possibly TRBD1 on 6 matching bases. Germline V gene lookup returns CDR1 SGDLS and CDR2 YYNGEE. The CDR3 runs 15 residues. V was shortened by 0 bases and J by 0 bases, with 9 bases between the two germline ends. The DNA of the CDR3 is TGTGCCAGCAGCGTAGGGGGGACAACTAACTATGGCTACACCTTC. Translating gives CASSVGGTTNYGYTF.

The genes are TRBV29-1 and TRBJ2-6, with a tentative D call TRBD1 (6 bases). Per the germline V gene, CDR1 is SQVTM and CDR2 is ANQGSEA. V dropped 7 bases and J dropped 4 bases, with 11 bases sitting between them. The CDR3 has 13 amino acids. The CDR3 region is CSARGTGANVLTF. The CDR3 nucleotides read TGCAGCGCCAGGGGAACCGGGGCCAACGTCCTGACTTTC.

This clonotype has more than one count but fewer than ten. The rearrangement joins TRBV29-1 to TRBJ2-5, with D perhaps TRBD1 or TRBD2 (5 bases each). The V end was cut by 7 bases, the J end by 5 bases, with 26 bases between. CDR1 and CDR2 (germline): SQVTM, ANQGSEA. The CDR3 covers 16 residues. CDR3 nucleotide sequence: TGCAGCGCCTCCGGGGCTAGCAGCCCGAAAGAGGAGACCCAGTACTTC. Protein: CSASGASSPKEETQYF.

V is TRBV19 and J is TRBJ2-1; 7 nucleotides match TRBD2. The V and J ends lost 7 bases and 1 base, in that order; junction bases with no gene match: 7. The CDR3 covers 15 residues. CDR1 is LNHDA, CDR2 SQIVND, per germline (reference sequence). The CDR3 protein is CASTLGGNSYNEQFF. CDR3 coding DNA: TGTGCCAGTACCCTGGGGGGGAATTCCTACAATGAGCAGTTCTTC.

The rearrangement links TRBV11-2 to TRBJ2-3; 13 bases are a match to TRBD2. V lost 6 bases, J lost 2 bases, and 2 bases stayed unmatched. The CDR3 totals 15 residues. Looked up from germline, CDR1 is SGHAT and CDR2 is FQNNGV. For the CDR3, the DNA is TGTGCCAGCAGAGGACTAGCGGGAGTCACAGATACGCAGTATTTT. As protein: CASRGLAGVTDTQYF.

This clonotype was recorded a few times. The J gene is TRBJ1-2, the V gene TRBV27; weak D call: TRBD1 (5 bases). The CDR3 has 13 amino acids. Trimming removed 6 bases from V and 13 bases from J, with 21 bases in between. The V gene's germline CDR1 is MNHEY and CDR2 SMNVEV (reference sequence). CDR3 nucleotides: TGTGCCAGCAGCACCACCCTGACAGCCCTATTCACCTTC. It encodes CASSTTLTALFTF.

This clonotype showed up many times. V usage is TRBV12-3 or TRBV12-4 and J usage is TRBJ2-2; D uncertain. The CDR3 has 13 residues. Trimming took off 8 bases at V and 3 bases at J, with 10 bases between the two ends. The CDR3: CASRLRYTGELFF. In DNA form, the CDR3 reads TGTGCCAGCCGATTGCGGTACACCGGGGAGCTGTTTTTT.

The V and J genes are TRBV20-1 and TRBJ2-1, with D possibly matching TRBD2 (6 bases). The CDR3 covers 12 residues. Per germline, CDR1 DFQATT and CDR2 SNEGSKA (reference sequence). With 6 bases removed from V and 15 bases from J, the gap between germline ends came to 21 bases. DNA of the CDR3: TGCAGTGCGGAGGGACCGGGACCCACAAGGTTCTTC. Its protein product is CSAEGPGPTRFF.

V is TRBV20-1 and J is TRBJ2-1; 7 bases map to TRBD2. Trimming removed 3 bases from V and 4 bases from J; junction bases left unmatched: 6. The CDR3 is 14 amino acids. Looked up from germline, CDR1 is DFQATT and CDR2 is SNEGSKA (reference sequence). CDR3 loop: CSASIPAGYNEQFF. The DNA of the CDR3 is TGCAGTGCTAGTATACCAGCGGGATACAATGAGCAGTTCTTC.

The V gene is TRBV6-1, the J gene TRBJ2-7, with D maybe TRBD2 (6 bases). Looked up from germline, CDR1 is MNHNS and CDR2 is SASEGT. The germline V and J ends were trimmed by 6 bases and 4 bases, with 16 bases remaining between them. The length of the CDR3 is 14 residues. The CDR3 reads CASSHRGGGYEQYF. CDR3 nucleotides: TGTGCCAGCAGCCACCGGGGTGGAGGGTACGAGCAGTACTTC.

This clonotype was counted ten times or more. This chain links TRBV14 with TRBJ2-2, with D unresolved. The germline gives CDR1 SGHDN, CDR2 FVKESK. With 0 bases removed from V and 7 bases from J, the gap between germline ends came to 6 bases. CDR3 size: 13 residues. In nucleotides, the CDR3 is TGTGCCAGCAGCCAAGATATAGGCGGGGAGCTGTTTTTT. Protein product: CASSQDIGGELFF.

This chain links TRBV5-1 with TRBJ1-2, with TRBD1 matching 7 bases. J was trimmed by 8 bases and V by 4 bases; bases with no gene match: 5. This CDR3 is built from 12 residues. Germline values: CDR1 SGHRS, CDR2 YFSETQ. The CDR3 nucleotides are TGCGCCAGCAGCGTGACAGGGAGCGGCTACACCTTC. Protein product: CASSVTGSGYTF. Full variable domain (outside the CDR3, taken from reference TRBV5-1 and TRBJ1-2): KAGVTQTPRYLIKTRGQQVTLSCSPISGHRSVSWYQQTPGQGLQFLFEYFSETQRNKGNFPGRFSGRQFSNSRSEMNVSTLELGDSALYLCASSVTGSGYTFGSGTRLTVV.